This T cell receptor (beta chain) originates from a study of beta chain features in type 1 diabetes. Study details: When patients were set against healthy donors, age, gender and cell yields were similar.

Looked up from germline, CDR1 is SGHTA and CDR2 is FQGNSA. This CDR3 comprises 16 residues. The trim removed 5 bases at V and 2 bases at J, leaving 5 bases unmatched. Isolated RNA was reverse transcribed in full, so expressed TCRB transcripts were sequenced. Only in-frame clones appear in the TCRdb table, and some are missing; sequencing was by immunoSEQ multiplex PCR. The repertoire has over 150,000 clones, around 8.4% of them found once; the top ten carry 0.45% to 0.6%. Concerning this clone: Its antigen is still unknown.

Study-wide points: Among patients with Type 1 diabetes, TCRB CDR3s were moderately but significantly shorter in every one of the four CD4+ subsets. Within patients, naive, central memory and Treg TCRB repertoires seemed more similar than within healthy donors.

Sequenced: central memory CD4+ T cells from blood. The receptor was isolated from a young woman with type 1 diabetes. The V call is TRBV7-2, the J call TRBJ2-5; 13 nucleotides align to TRBD2. The chain's CDR3 is CASSLGLAGAQETQYF. CDR3 DNA: TGTGCCAGCAGCCTAGGACTAGCGGGGGCACAAGAGACCCAGTACTTC.